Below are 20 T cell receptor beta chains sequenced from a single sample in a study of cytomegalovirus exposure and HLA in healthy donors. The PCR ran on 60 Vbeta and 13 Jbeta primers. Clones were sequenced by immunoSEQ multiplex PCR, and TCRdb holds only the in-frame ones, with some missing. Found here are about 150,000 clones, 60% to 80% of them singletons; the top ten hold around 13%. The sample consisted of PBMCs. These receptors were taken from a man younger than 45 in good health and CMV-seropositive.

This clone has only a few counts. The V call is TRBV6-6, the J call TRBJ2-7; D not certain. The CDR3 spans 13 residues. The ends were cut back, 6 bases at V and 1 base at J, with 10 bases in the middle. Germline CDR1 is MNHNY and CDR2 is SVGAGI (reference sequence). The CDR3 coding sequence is TGTGCCAGCAGCCCCGGAGCGTCCTACGAGCAGTACTTC. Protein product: CASSPGASYEQYF.

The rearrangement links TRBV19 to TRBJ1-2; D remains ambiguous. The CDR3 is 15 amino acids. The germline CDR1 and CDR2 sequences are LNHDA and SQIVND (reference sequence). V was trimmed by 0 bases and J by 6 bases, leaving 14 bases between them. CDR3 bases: TGTGCCAGTAGTATAGATCAGACGGAGCAGCATGGCTACACCTTC. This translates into CASSIDQTEQHGYTF.

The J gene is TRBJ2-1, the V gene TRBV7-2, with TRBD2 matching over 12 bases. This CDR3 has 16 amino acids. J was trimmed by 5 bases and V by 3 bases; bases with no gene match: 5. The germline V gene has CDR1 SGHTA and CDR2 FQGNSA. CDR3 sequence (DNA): TGTGCCAGCAGCTTGGGGACTAGCGGGTATGACAATGAGCAGTTCTTC. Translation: CASSLGTSGYDNEQFF.

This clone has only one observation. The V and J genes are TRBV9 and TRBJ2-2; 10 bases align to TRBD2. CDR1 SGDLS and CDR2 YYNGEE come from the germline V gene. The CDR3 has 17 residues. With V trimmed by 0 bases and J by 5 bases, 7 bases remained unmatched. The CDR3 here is CASSVGLAGDSTGELFF. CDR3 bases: TGTGCCAGCAGCGTAGGGCTAGCGGGAGACTCTACCGGGGAGCTGTTTTTT. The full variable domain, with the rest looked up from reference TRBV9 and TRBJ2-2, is DSGVTQTPKHLITATGQRVTLRCSPRSGDLSVYWYQQSLDQGLQFLIQYYNGEERAKGNILERFSAQQFPDLHSELNLSSLELGDSALYFCASSVGLAGDSTGELFFGEGSRLTVL.

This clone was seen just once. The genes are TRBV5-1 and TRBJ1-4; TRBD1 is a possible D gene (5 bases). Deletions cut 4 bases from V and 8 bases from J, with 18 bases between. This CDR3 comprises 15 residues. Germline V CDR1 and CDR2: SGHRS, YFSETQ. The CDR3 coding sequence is TGCGCCAGCAGCCGGGAGGGATCGGCAGGGGAAAAACTGTTTTTT. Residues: CASSREGSAGEKLFF.

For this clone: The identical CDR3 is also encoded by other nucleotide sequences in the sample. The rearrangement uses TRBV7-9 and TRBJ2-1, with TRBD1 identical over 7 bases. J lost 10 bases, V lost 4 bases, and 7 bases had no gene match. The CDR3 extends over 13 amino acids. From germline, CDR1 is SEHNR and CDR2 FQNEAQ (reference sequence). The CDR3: CASSSQGVGEQFF. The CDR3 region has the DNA TGTGCCAGCAGCTCGCAGGGGGTTGGGGAGCAGTTCTTC.

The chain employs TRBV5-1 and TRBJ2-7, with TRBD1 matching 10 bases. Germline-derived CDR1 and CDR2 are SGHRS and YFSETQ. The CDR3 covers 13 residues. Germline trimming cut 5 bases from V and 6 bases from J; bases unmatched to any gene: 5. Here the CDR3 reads CASRPGQGSEQYF. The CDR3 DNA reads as TGCGCCAGCAGACCGGGACAGGGGTCCGAGCAGTACTTC.

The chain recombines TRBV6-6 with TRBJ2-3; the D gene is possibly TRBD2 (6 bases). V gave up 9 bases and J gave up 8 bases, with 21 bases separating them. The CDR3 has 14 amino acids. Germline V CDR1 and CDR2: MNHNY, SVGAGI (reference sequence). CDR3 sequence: CASRYRTGEGTQYF. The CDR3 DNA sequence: TGTGCCAGTCGCTACCGAACGGGAGAGGGTACGCAGTATTTT.

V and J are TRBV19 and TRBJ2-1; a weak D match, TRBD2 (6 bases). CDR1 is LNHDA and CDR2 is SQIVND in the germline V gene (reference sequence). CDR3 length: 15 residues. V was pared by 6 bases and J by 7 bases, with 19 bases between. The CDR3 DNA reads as TGTGCCAGTAGAACCGGGACTTGGGGTTGGAATGAGCAGTTCTTC. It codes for CASRTGTWGWNEQFF.

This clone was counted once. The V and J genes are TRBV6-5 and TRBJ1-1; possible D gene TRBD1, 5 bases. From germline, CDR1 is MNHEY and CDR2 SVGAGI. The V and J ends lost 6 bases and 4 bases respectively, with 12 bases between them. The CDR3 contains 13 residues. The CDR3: CASSQSGITEAFF. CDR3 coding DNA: TGTGCCAGCAGCCAATCAGGGATCACTGAAGCTTTCTTT.

The CDR3 is CATSRDRAEGGEQYF. The CDR3 coding sequence is TGTGCCACCAGCAGAGATCGGGCAGAGGGTGGGGAGCAGTACTTC. V is TRBV15 and J is TRBJ2-7; D perhaps matches TRBD2 (5 bases). Trimming removed 0 bases at V and 7 bases at J, with 16 bases between. The CDR3 contains 15 residues. Germline CDR1 and CDR2: LNHNV and YYDKDF (reference sequence).

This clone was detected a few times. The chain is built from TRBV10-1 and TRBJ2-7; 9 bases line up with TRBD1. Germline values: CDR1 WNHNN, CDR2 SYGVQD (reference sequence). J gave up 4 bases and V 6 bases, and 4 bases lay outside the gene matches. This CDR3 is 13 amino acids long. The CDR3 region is CASSRDRVYEQYF. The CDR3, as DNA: TGCGCCAGCAGCCGGGACAGGGTGTACGAGCAGTACTTC.

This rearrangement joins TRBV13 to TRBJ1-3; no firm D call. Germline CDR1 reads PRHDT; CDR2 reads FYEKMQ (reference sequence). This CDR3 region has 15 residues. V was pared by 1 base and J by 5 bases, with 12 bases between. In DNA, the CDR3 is TGTGCCAGCAGCTTAGTGGCAGAGGGCAGAAACACCATATATTTT. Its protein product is CASSLVAEGRNTIYF.

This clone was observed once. The CDR3 reads CASSYSGLAGGKTQYF. DNA for the CDR3: TGTGCCAGCAGTTACTCGGGGCTAGCGGGAGGGAAGACCCAGTACTTC. The genes are TRBV6-5 and TRBJ2-5; 12 nucleotides align to TRBD2. V trimming: 0 bases; J trimming: 6 bases; junction bases outside the gene matches: 5. CDR1 and CDR2 from the germline V gene are MNHEY and SVGAGI. The CDR3 contains 16 residues.

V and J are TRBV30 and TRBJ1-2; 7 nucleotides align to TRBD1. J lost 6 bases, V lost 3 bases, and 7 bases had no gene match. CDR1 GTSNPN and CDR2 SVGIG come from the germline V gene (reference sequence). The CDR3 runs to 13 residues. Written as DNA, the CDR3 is TGTGCCTGGAGGTCAGGGGGACGTCATGGCTACACCTTC. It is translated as CAWRSGGRHGYTF. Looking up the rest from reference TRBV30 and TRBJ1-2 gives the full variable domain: SQTIHQWPATLVQPVGSPLSLECTVEGTSNPNLYWYRQAAGRGLQLLFYSVGIGQISSEVPQNLSASRPQDRQFILSSKKLLLSDSGFYLCAWRSGGRHGYTFGSGTRLTVV.

The CDR3 here is CASKLERNTEAFF. Here the CDR3 DNA reads TGCGCCAGCAAGTTAGAGCGGAACACTGAAGCTTTCTTT. The chain combines TRBV5-1 with TRBJ1-1; D not resolved. There are 13 residues in the CDR3. V was shortened by 6 bases and J by 1 base, with 10 bases between the two germline ends. Per germline, CDR1 SGHRS and CDR2 YFSETQ.

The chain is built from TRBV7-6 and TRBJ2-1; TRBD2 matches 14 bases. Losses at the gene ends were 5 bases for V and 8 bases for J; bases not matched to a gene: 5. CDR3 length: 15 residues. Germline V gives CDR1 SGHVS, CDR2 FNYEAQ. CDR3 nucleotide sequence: TGTGCCAGCAGCCCGGGGACTAGCGGGAGCTATGAGCAGTTCTTC. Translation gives CASSPGTSGSYEQFF.

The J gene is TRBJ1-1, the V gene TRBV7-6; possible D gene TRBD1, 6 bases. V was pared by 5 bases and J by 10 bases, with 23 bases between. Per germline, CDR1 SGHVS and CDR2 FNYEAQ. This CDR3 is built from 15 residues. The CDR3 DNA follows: TGTGCCAGCAGCGGGGGACAACCACTCGACGGACGAGCTTTCTTT. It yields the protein CASSGGQPLDGRAFF.

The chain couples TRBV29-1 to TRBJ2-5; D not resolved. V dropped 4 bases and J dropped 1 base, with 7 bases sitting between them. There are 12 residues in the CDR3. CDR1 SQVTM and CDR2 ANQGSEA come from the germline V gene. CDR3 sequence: CSVGGGQETQYF. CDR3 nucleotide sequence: TGCAGCGTTGGTGGCGGCCAAGAGACCCAGTACTTC.

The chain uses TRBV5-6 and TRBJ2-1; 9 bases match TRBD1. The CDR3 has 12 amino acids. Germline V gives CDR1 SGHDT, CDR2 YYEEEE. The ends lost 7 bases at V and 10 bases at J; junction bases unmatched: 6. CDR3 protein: CASGLTGGEQFF. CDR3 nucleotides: TGTGCCAGCGGGCTTACAGGGGGCGAGCAGTTCTTC.